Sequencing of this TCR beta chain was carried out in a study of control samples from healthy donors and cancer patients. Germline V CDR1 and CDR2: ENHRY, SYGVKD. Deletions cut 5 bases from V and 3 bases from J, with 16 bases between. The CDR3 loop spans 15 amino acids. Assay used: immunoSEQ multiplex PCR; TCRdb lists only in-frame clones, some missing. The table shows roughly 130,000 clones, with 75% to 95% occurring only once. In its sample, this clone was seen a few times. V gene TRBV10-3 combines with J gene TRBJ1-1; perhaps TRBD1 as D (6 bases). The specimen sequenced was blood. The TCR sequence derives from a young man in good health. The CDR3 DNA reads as TGTGCCATCAGTAAAATAGGGGGAGAGGACACTGAAGCTTTCTTT. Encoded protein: CAISKIGGEDTEAFF.